This T cell receptor beta chain was sequenced for a study of regulatory and conventional T cells in RAG deficiency. Here immunoSEQ multiplex PCR was the method, and the copy in TCRdb shows in-frame clones only, minus some. The profile shows about 46,000 clones, over 80% of them singletons. Trimming took off 4 bases at V and 0 bases at J, with 13 bases between the two ends. The CDR3 is 15 residues long. Germline V gene lookup returns CDR1 SGHRS and CDR2 YFSETQ. Genomic DNA came from blood conventional CD4+ T cells gated CD25-low CD127-high. The same sample was also used in a study of regulatory T cells. As reported in that work: The primer mix had 52 TRBV and 13 TRBJ primers.

V and J are TRBV5-1 and TRBJ2-5, with D possibly TRBD2 on 5 matching bases. This TCR was sampled from a human donor in good health. Material: CD4+ effector T cells sorted from blood. In DNA form, the CDR3 reads TGCGCCAGCAGCACCCCACTAGGGTACCAAGAGACCCAGTACTTC. As protein: CASSTPLGYQETQYF.